This T cell receptor beta chain emerged from a study of a mutant IDH1 vaccine in newly diagnosed glioma (dated by TCRdb to the early 2020s). Describing the broader study: Patients were given eight vaccinations, in weeks 1, 3, 5, 7, 11, 15, 19 and 23, which matched visits V03 through V10. Of the approximately 32 treated patients, approximately 62% were male and 37.5% were female, and the mean age was 40.4 years. Vaccination began 4-6 weeks after radiotherapy alone, or alongside temozolomide cycles in the chemotherapy-containing groups. For exploratory analyses, longitudinal TCRB deep sequencing was carried out in about 26 treated patients wherever samples were available. Prior to enrollment, standard therapy consisting of radiotherapy alone, temozolomide alone, or radiochemotherapy with temozolomide had been administered to patients, with the combination being received by most patients. Peripheral blood was collected at six visits: V03 (baseline), V05, V07, V10, V12 and V13.

Library construction relied on the immunoSEQ multiplex PCR assay. The hsTCRB Kit was used according to the manufacturer's protocol to amplify rearranged TCR beta chain sequences. Sequencing of TCRB libraries was carried out on an Illumina MiSeq. Regarding the original processing steps: The proprietary platform of the kit vendor was used for demultiplexing, trimming and gene mapping. In its TCRdb copy, this immuneACCESS table keeps in-frame sequences only and misses some clones. Where compared with another copy, unresolved V genes explain less than half of these, and the others have no known cause. The V and J calls and clone size come from that table; D and trimming were worked out from the DNA. This sample gives about 38,000 clones in total; more than 80% of them show up just once. 9% to 14% of the sample rests with the top ten. Findings and caveats that apply to the study as a whole: Availability determined which PBMC samples were chosen for TCRB deep sequencing. Pseudoprogression seemed to be unrelated to changes in the top peripheral T cell clonotypes found by TCRB sequencing. Immune responses induced by the vaccine were seen in about 93% of patients across multiple MHC alleles. According to the authors, sample limitations meant that analyses of patient blood samples could not be reproduced.

The time point label, read with the paper, signifies: week 5, during vaccination. Each vaccine dose, consisting of 300 ug of a 20-mer mutant IDH1 peptide in Montanide, was administered subcutaneously with topical imiquimod. All donors had newly diagnosed IDH1-mutant astrocytomas of WHO grade 3 or 4 that showed loss of nuclear ATRX. The samples were drawn from NOA16, a multicentre, single-arm, open-label phase I trial in Germany that tested a mutant IDH1 peptide vaccine in humans for the first time. Genomic DNA for TCRB sequencing was extracted from EDTA blood using the DNeasy Blood and Tissue Kit. Measured from the cysteine to the phenylalanine, the CDR3 is 15 residues long. Kept here is only the CDR3 DNA, which spans 45 bases and is read in frame from base 1. Looking up the germline V gene yields CDR1 SQVTM and CDR2 ANQGSEA. V gives up 3 bases and J gives up 5 bases, and the segment between their germline ends measures 19 bases.

For this clone: Its cognate antigen has yet to be identified. Base qualities are missing; no much larger clone stands one base away.

This chain joins TRBV29-1 to TRBJ2-5; the D gene cannot be resolved reliably. The material sequenced was PBMCs, taken from a glioma patient whose treatment included an IDH1 peptide vaccine. The receptor comes from a man in his fifties or sixties with glioma. CDR3 region: CSVDPHDRVGETQYF. The DNA sequence is given as TGCAGCGTTGATCCCCATGACCGAGTCGGGGAGACCCAGTACTTC.